The clone carrying this TCR beta chain was detected only a few times. Germline CDR1 and CDR2: DFQATT and SNEGSKA (reference sequence). V shed 5 bases and J shed 1 base, with 12 bases lying between them. This CDR3 has 14 residues. This entry comes from a study of quantifying T cell responses using KT2 cells. Study summary: TCR alpha and beta constant-region primers primed reverse transcription of RNA.

A single-stranded UMI oligo with SP2 sequence was ligated to cDNA 3' ends. An equimolar mix of RC1.1 and RC1.2 primed the beta chain across TRBC1 and TRBC2. TCRdb reprocessed the UMI-ligation and nested PCR reads via MiXCR and lists one record per CDR3 protein. Of 40,000 to 55,000 distinct CDR3 sequences listed, under 14% were seen once; the top ten hold around 9.3%. Known numbers of the T cell clone KT2 were added to PBMC. A range of KT2-to-PBMC ratios was made using fixed PBMC numbers. Sequenced material: PBMCs spiked with cells of the T cell clone KT2. This chain uses TRBV20-1 with TRBJ1-5; no clear D. The source of this sequence is a human donor. CDR3 sequence reads: CSAYQHSSNQPQHF. DNA for the CDR3: TGCAGTGCTTATCAGCACTCAAGCAATCAGCCCCAGCATTTT.